These 18 T cell receptor beta chains originate from one sample sequenced in a study of T-cell reconstitution after alpha-beta-depleted transplantation in children. A library of TCRbeta sequences, prepared with unique molecular identifiers, was generated. Each CDR3 protein is one row after TCRdb ran MiXCR on the PCR reads. The repertoire holds around 960,000 distinct CDR3 sequences, with around 30% as singletons. Sequenced here: PBMCs, mostly from graft donor cells, sampled 360 days after TCRalphabeta/CD19-depleted stem cell transplant. The receptors stem from a boy younger than two who had a stem cell transplant for SCID, so the T cells may come from the graft donor.

This sequence joins TRBV6-2 or TRBV6-3 and TRBJ1-1, with no clear D. Trimming cost V 0 bases and J 5 bases, with 13 bases left between them. The CDR3 is 15 residues long. The germline V gene has CDR1 MNHEY and CDR2 SVGEGT. The CDR3 sequence: CASSYSNIGRTEAFF. The DNA of the CDR3 is TGTGCCAGCAGTTACTCGAATATTGGGCGGACTGAAGCTTTCTTT.

This chain uses TRBV5-1 with TRBJ2-3; TRBD2 agrees at 11 bases. CDR1 SGHRS and CDR2 YFSETQ come from the germline V gene. V gave up 4 bases and J gave up 6 bases; unmatched junction bases: 10. This CDR3 has 16 amino acids. The CDR3 protein is CASSHTGTSGSDTQYF. The CDR3 DNA follows: TGCGCCAGCAGCCATACCGGGACTAGCGGTTCCGATACGCAGTATTTT. Filled out from reference TRBV5-1 and TRBJ2-3, the complete variable domain reads KAGVTQTPRYLIKTRGQQVTLSCSPISGHRSVSWYQQTPGQGLQFLFEYFSETQRNKGNFPGRFSGRQFSNSRSEMNVSTLELGDSALYLCASSHTGTSGSDTQYFGPGTRLTVL.

This clonotype was recorded a few times. This CDR3 is CASSQGVKETQYF. In nucleotides, the CDR3 is TGTGCCAGCAGCCAGGGGGTCAAGGAGACCCAGTACTTC. V gene TRBV3-1 combines with J gene TRBJ2-5; possibly TRBD1 or TRBD2 for D (5 bases each). Germline lookup yields CDR1 LGHDT and CDR2 YNNKEL (reference sequence). The CDR3 runs 13 residues. V dropped 3 bases and J dropped 5 bases, with 10 bases sitting between them.

V is TRBV29-1 and J is TRBJ2-5; 8 nucleotides agree with TRBD1. V shed 1 base and J 10 bases; nucleotides not matched to a gene: 8. Germline CDR1 SQVTM, CDR2 ANQGSEA. The length of the CDR3 is 13 residues. The DNA of the CDR3 is TGCAGCGTTGAAGGGGAGGCAGGGGGCATCCAGTACTTC. Its translation is CSVEGEAGGIQYF.

This clonotype was counted many times. The chain joins TRBV2 to TRBJ2-7; the match to TRBD1 covers 8 bases. CDR1 and CDR2 from the germline V gene are SNHLY and FYNNEI. This CDR3 region has 14 residues. The J segment lost 3 bases and the V segment lost 4 bases, leaving 5 bases of the junction unmatched. The CDR3 region is CASSVDRGHYEQYF. As DNA, the CDR3 is TGTGCCAGCAGTGTCGACAGGGGCCACTACGAGCAGTACTTC.

This clonotype has only a few counts. The chain is built from TRBV10-3 and TRBJ2-3, with D perhaps TRBD1 (5 bases). CDR1 ENHRY and CDR2 SYGVKD come from the germline V gene. This CDR3 has 14 amino acids. V dropped 5 bases and J dropped 2 bases, with 11 bases sitting between them. This chain's CDR3 is CAISPRANTDTQYF. For the CDR3, the DNA is TGTGCCATCAGTCCCAGGGCGAACACAGATACGCAGTATTTT.

V gene TRBV7-2 combines with J gene TRBJ2-4; 10 bases agree with TRBD2. This CDR3 has 17 residues. The V segment lost 11 bases and the J segment 8 bases; nucleotides outside the gene matches: 21. Germline-derived CDR1 and CDR2 are SGHTA and FQGNSA. The CDR3 nucleotides read TGTGCCTCGAAGAGTCCCACTAGCGGGGTATGGGGCGACATTCAGTACTTC. The encoded protein is CASKSPTSGVWGDIQYF.

The rearrangement joins TRBV29-1 to TRBJ2-7; D remains unclear. CDR3 length equals 9 residues. V lost 3 bases to trimming and J lost 8 bases, with 5 bases between them. Germline CDR1 is SQVTM and CDR2 is ANQGSEA. For the CDR3, the DNA is TGCAGCGTTGATCCGAAGCAGTACTTC. Residues: CSVDPKQYF.

A few counts support this clonotype. The rearrangement links TRBV10-3 to TRBJ2-7, with TRBD1 matching 11 bases. Germline-derived CDR1 and CDR2 are ENHRY and SYGVKD. V shed 8 bases, J shed 6 bases, and the junction held 3 bases outside the gene matches. This CDR3 region has 12 residues. The CDR3 loop reads CAIGDRGSEQYF. The CDR3 coding sequence is TGTGCCATCGGGGACAGGGGGAGCGAGCAGTACTTC.

The chain is built from TRBV4-3 and TRBJ2-3; D call uncertain. V lost 4 bases and J lost 2, with 10 bases in between. The length of the CDR3 is 14 residues. CDR1 is LGHNA and CDR2 is YSLEER in the germline V gene. The CDR3 loop reads CASSPWILTDTQYF. CDR3 bases: TGCGCCAGCAGCCCTTGGATCCTCACAGATACGCAGTATTTT.

The chain combines TRBV7-9 with TRBJ1-5, with D unclear. V was cut by 6 bases and J by 1 base, with 10 bases left in between. Germline CDR1 SEHNR, CDR2 FQNEAQ (reference sequence). The CDR3 sequence is 14 residues long. Written as DNA, the CDR3 is TGTGCCAGCAGTACTCAGGACAGCAATCAGCCCCAGCATTTT. Protein product: CASSTQDSNQPQHF.

V and J are TRBV28 and TRBJ2-1, with 9 bases that match TRBD2. The germline gives CDR1 MDHEN, CDR2 SYDVKM. The CDR3 is 17 amino acids. The V and J ends lost 1 base and 2 bases, in that order; junction bases with no gene match: 6. CDR3 nucleotide sequence: TGTGCCAGCAGTTTATTCCCTGCGGGGGGGACCTACAATGAGCAGTTCTTC. It translates to CASSLFPAGGTYNEQFF.

CDR3 protein: CASSRDSTRGTEAFF. The CDR3, as DNA: TGTGCCAGCAGTCGCGACAGTACCCGGGGCACTGAAGCTTTCTTT. The chain couples TRBV28 to TRBJ1-1, with D possibly matching TRBD1 (5 bases). The length of the CDR3 is 15 residues. Looked up from germline, CDR1 is MDHEN and CDR2 is SYDVKM. The ends were cut back, 5 bases at V and 4 bases at J, with 17 bases in the middle.

Only a few counts were recorded for this clonotype. The chain carries TRBV7-2 and TRBJ2-1; possibly TRBD1 for D (6 bases). From germline, CDR1 is SGHTA and CDR2 FQGNSA. Trimming shortened V by 7 bases and J by 8 bases, and 15 bases separated the two germline ends. There are 13 residues in the CDR3. The DNA of the CDR3 is TGTGCCAGCACTTGGTTCAGGGGCCATGAGCAGTTCTTC. It yields the protein CASTWFRGHEQFF. The full variable domain, rest sourced from reference TRBV7-2 and TRBJ2-1, is GAGVSQSPSNKVTEKGKDVELRCDPISGHTALYWYRQSLGQGLEFLIYFQGNSAPDKSGLPSDRFSAERTGGSVSTLTIQRTQQEDSAVYLCASTWFRGHEQFFGPGTRLTVL.

The chain joins TRBV12-3 or TRBV12-4 to TRBJ2-5; no clear D. There are 14 residues in the CDR3. V was pared by 3 bases and J by 2 bases, with 10 bases between. The CDR3 nucleotides are TGTGCCAGCAGTTTCAACTCGTTTCAAGAGACCCAGTACTTC. Amino acid sequence: CASSFNSFQETQYF.

The chain carries TRBV20-1 and TRBJ2-3; D possibly corresponds to TRBD2 (6 bases). V was cut by 2 bases and J by 4 bases, with 16 bases left in between. The germline V gene has CDR1 DFQATT and CDR2 SNEGSKA (reference sequence). This CDR3 region has 15 residues. CDR3: CSARTLDGGSDTQYF. CDR3 DNA: TGCAGTGCTAGAACCCTCGATGGGGGGTCAGATACGCAGTATTTT.

The V call is TRBV4-3, the J call TRBJ2-1; perhaps TRBD1 as D (5 bases). The CDR3 runs to 15 residues. The V gene's germline CDR1 is LGHNA and CDR2 YSLEER. V lost 0 bases, J lost 6 bases, and 12 bases lay in between. CDR3 sequence: CASSQDTQGGNEQFF. Written as DNA, the CDR3 is TGCGCCAGCAGCCAAGATACTCAGGGTGGCAATGAGCAGTTCTTC.

This clonotype was picked up a small number of times. The chain combines TRBV6-1 with TRBJ2-5, with 9 bases aligning to TRBD1. J lost 3 bases, V lost 4 bases, and 6 bases had no gene match. Germline V gene data show CDR1 as MNHNS and CDR2 as SASEGT. The CDR3 has 15 residues. DNA for the CDR3: TGTGCCAGCAGTGGGGGGACAGGGAGAGAAGAGACCCAGTACTTC. As protein: CASSGGTGREETQYF.